What follows are 18 T cell receptor beta chains derived from one specimen sequenced in a study of T cells in Graves' hyperthyroidism and ophthalmopathy. Amplification of TCR beta CDR3 regions used RNA as the template. HTBI primers drove first-round RT-PCR of the TCR CDR3. TCRdb used MiXCR to reprocess the multiplex PCR reads, holding one entry per CDR3 protein. The table shows 550,000 to 650,000 distinct CDR3 sequences, with roughly 15% occurring only once. Input material: blood. All receptors come from a woman in her forties with Graves' hyperthyroidism.

This clonotype was picked up many times. CDR3 in amino acids: CASSLNSGSPLHF. The DNA of the CDR3 is TGTGCCAGCAGCTTGAATTCTGGATCACCCCTCCACTTT. The V call is TRBV5-6, the J call TRBJ1-6; D is unresolved. CDR1 and CDR2 (germline): SGHDT, YYEEEE. V lost 1 base to trimming and J lost 10 bases, with 9 bases between them. The CDR3 is 13 amino acids.

V is TRBV30 and J is TRBJ1-1; D unresolved. V was clipped by 4 bases and J by 9 bases, with 12 bases between them. The CDR3 contains 11 residues. In germline, CDR1 is GTSNPN, CDR2 SVGIG (reference sequence). The DNA for the CDR3 is TGTGCCTGGACCGAGGTCGGCCAAGCTTTCTTT. Translated, it gives CAWTEVGQAFF.

V usage is TRBV27 and J usage is TRBJ2-1; TRBD1 aligns across 12 bases. The CDR3 contains 18 residues. The V gene's germline CDR1 is MNHEY and CDR2 SMNVEV (reference sequence). The trim removed 6 bases at V and 0 bases at J, leaving 9 bases unmatched. CDR3: CASSEGTGGPTSYNEQFF. Here the CDR3 DNA reads TGTGCCAGCAGCGAAGGGACAGGGGGCCCCACCTCCTACAATGAGCAGTTCTTC.

This clonotype was picked up a small number of times. The chain recombines TRBV6-1 with TRBJ2-5, with D tentatively TRBD1 (6 bases). The germline V gene encodes CDR1 MNHNS and CDR2 SASEGT. V lost 4 bases to trimming and J lost 0 bases, with 12 bases between them. The CDR3 loop spans 15 amino acids. The CDR3 spells CASSAGTYNQETQYF. For the CDR3, the DNA is TGTGCCAGCAGTGCCGGGACATACAACCAAGAGACCCAGTACTTC.

The chain has TRBV7-9 and TRBJ2-6; 7 bases agree with TRBD1. V lost 5 bases to trimming and J lost 0 bases; unmatched junction nucleotides: 4. This CDR3 has 16 amino acids. Per germline, CDR1 SEHNR and CDR2 FQNEAQ (reference sequence). DNA of the CDR3: TGTGCCAGCAGCGACGGGACAGTCTCTGGGGCCAACGTCCTGACTTTC. It encodes CASSDGTVSGANVLTF.

This clonotype has ten or more counts. The chain employs TRBV2 and TRBJ1-1; D remains ambiguous. V gave up 6 bases and J gave up 8 bases, with 10 bases separating them. This CDR3 has 11 amino acids. CDR1 and CDR2 (germline): SNHLY, FYNNEI. CDR3 nucleotide sequence: TGTGCCAGCAGGACTCCTTCGGAAGCTTTCTTT. Translated: CASRTPSEAFF. The whole variable domain, filled in from reference TRBV2 and TRBJ1-1, reads EPEVTQTPSHQVTQMGQEVILRCVPISNHLYFYWYRQILGQKVEFLVSFYNNEISEKSEIFDDQFSVERPDGSNFTLKIRSTKLEDSAMYFCASRTPSEAFFGQGTRLTVV.

In its sample, this clonotype was seen many times. The CDR3 here is CAITGQMNTEAFF. The CDR3 DNA follows: TGTGCCATCACGGGACAAATGAACACTGAAGCTTTCTTT. The chain is built from TRBV28 and TRBJ1-1; D is perhaps TRBD1 (6 bases). Germline V gives CDR1 MDHEN, CDR2 SYDVKM. Trimming pared 10 bases from V and 0 bases from J, leaving 12 bases between. The CDR3 sequence is 13 residues long.

This clonotype was detected a few times. The chain links TRBV27 to TRBJ1-1, with unresolved D. The CDR3 runs 15 residues. Germline V gives CDR1 MNHEY, CDR2 SMNVEV (reference sequence). V lost 3 bases to trimming and J lost 1 base, with 12 bases between them. DNA for the CDR3: TGTGCCAGCAGTTTCACTGCAGACTCGAACACTGAAGCTTTCTTT. Translation: CASSFTADSNTEAFF.

This clonotype came up many times. The chain recombines TRBV11-2 with TRBJ2-1; a weak D match, TRBD2 (6 bases). CDR3 length: 15 residues. CDR1 is SGHAT, CDR2 FQNNGV, per germline. Trimming took off 5 bases at V and 3 bases at J, with 14 bases between the two ends. The CDR3 DNA reads as TGTGCCAGCAGCATTCATAGCGGTTACTACAATGAGCAGTTCTTC. Translating it yields CASSIHSGYYNEQFF.

There are many counts of this clonotype. The chain carries TRBV5-1 and TRBJ2-2; 10 nucleotides line up with TRBD1. Germline V gene sequence: CDR1 SGHRS, CDR2 YFSETQ. CDR3 size: 16 residues. After removal of 3 bases from V and 4 bases from J, the junction contained 6 bases not matched to a gene. CDR3 DNA: TGCGCCAGCAGCTCCGGACAGGGGGTGTCCACCGGGGAGCTGTTTTTT. Translated: CASSSGQGVSTGELFF.

This clonotype occurred many times. This rearrangement joins TRBV28 to TRBJ2-7, with TRBD1 identical over 9 bases. The V gene end was trimmed by 6 bases and the J gene end by 6 bases; junction bases not matched to a gene: 9. Germline CDR1 reads MDHEN; CDR2 reads SYDVKM. The CDR3 is 14 residues long. DNA of the CDR3: TGTGCCAGCAGATCTGGGACAGGGTACGGCGAGCAGTACTTC. Protein sequence: CASRSGTGYGEQYF.

The J gene is TRBJ2-1, the V gene TRBV4-1; no reliable D call. This CDR3 has 16 amino acids. V lost 1 base and J lost 3, with 13 bases in between. The germline V gene encodes CDR1 MGHRA and CDR2 YSYEKL. The CDR3 DNA sequence: TGCGCCAGCAGCCAAGTACTTCCAAGCCTCTACAATGAGCAGTTCTTC. Its translation is CASSQVLPSLYNEQFF.

This clonotype was detected ten times or more. CDR3 coding DNA: TGTGCCAGCAGCTTGTTGGCTAGCGGGAGTTACGAGCAGTACTTC. Its protein is CASSLLASGSYEQYF. The V and J genes are TRBV7-2 and TRBJ2-7; the match to TRBD2 covers 10 bases. Unmatched junction bases numbered 6, after V lost 3 bases and J lost 4 bases. The CDR3 contains 15 residues. In germline, CDR1 is SGHTA, CDR2 FQGNSA.

Written as DNA, the CDR3 is TGCAGTGCTGGAGGGGTAGGAAATTCACCCCTCCACTTT. Its protein product is CSAGGVGNSPLHF. V gene TRBV20-1 combines with J gene TRBJ1-6, with D possibly matching TRBD1 (5 bases). This CDR3 region has 13 residues. CDR1 and CDR2 from the germline V gene are DFQATT and SNEGSKA (reference sequence). Trimming removed 5 bases at V and 7 bases at J, with 12 bases between.

This clonotype was counted ten times or more. The chain is built from TRBV28 and TRBJ2-7, with TRBD2 identical over 11 bases. This CDR3 region has 14 residues. Germline lookup yields CDR1 MDHEN and CDR2 SYDVKM. V shed 4 bases and J 5 bases; nucleotides not matched to a gene: 4. CDR3 DNA: TGTGCCAGCAGTTCACTAGCGGGAGTCAACGAGCAGTACTTC. Its translation is CASSSLAGVNEQYF.

Ten or more counts support this clonotype. This sequence joins TRBV10-3 and TRBJ2-1; D unclear. The CDR3 is 14 amino acids. V lost 2 bases and J lost 6, with 11 bases in between. Per the germline V gene, CDR1 is ENHRY and CDR2 is SYGVKD. The CDR3 coding sequence is TGTGCCATCAGTGAGAGCTTGACGGGCAATGAGCAGTTCTTC. The encoded protein is CAISESLTGNEQFF.

This clonotype was seen repeatedly, ten times or more. The V call is TRBV12-3 or TRBV12-4, the J call TRBJ2-1; tentative D call: TRBD2 (6 bases). V lost 5 bases, J lost 6 bases, and 11 bases lay in between. This CDR3 spans 13 amino acids. The CDR3 sequence is CASSRRGSNEQFF. Written as DNA, the CDR3 is TGTGCCAGCAGTCGACGGGGGAGCAATGAGCAGTTCTTC.

The V gene is TRBV20-1, the J gene TRBJ2-7, with 7 bases fitting TRBD1. Per the germline V gene, CDR1 is DFQATT and CDR2 is SNEGSKA (reference sequence). The CDR3 loop spans 13 amino acids. J lost 3 bases, V lost 5 bases, and 7 bases had no gene match. The CDR3 reads CSAQDRAVYEQYF. The CDR3 DNA is TGCAGTGCTCAAGACAGGGCGGTCTACGAGCAGTACTTC.